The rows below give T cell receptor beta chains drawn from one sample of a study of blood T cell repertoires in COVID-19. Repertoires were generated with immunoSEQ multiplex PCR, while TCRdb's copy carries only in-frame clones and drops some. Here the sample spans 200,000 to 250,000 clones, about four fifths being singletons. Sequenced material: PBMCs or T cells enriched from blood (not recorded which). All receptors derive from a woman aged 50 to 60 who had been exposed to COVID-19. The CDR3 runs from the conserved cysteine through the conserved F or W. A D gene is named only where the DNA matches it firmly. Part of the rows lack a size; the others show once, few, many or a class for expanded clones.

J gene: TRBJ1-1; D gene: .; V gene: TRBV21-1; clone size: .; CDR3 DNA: TGTGCCAGCAGCCCTCGGAGAGAGGGAGACACTGAAGCTTTCTTT; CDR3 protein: CASSPRREGDTEAFF
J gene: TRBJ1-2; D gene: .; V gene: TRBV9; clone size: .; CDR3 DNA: TGTGCCAGCAGCGGGCGGGGAAACTATGGCTACACCTTC; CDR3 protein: CASSGRGNYGYTF
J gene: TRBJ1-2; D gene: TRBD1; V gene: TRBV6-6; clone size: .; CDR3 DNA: TGTGCCAGCAGTACGACAGGGTACGATGGCTACACCTTC; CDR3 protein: CASSTTGYDGYTF
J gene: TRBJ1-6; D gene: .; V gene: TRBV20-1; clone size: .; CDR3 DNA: TGCAGTGCTAGTAGTCCCGGGAGCAGATCACCCCTCCACTTT; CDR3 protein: CSASSPGSRSPLHF
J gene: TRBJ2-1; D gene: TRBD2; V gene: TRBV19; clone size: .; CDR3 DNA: TGTGCCAGTAGTATAGCCCTGTTAGCGGGGGGTTACAATGAGCAGTTCTTC; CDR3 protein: CASSIALLAGGYNEQFF
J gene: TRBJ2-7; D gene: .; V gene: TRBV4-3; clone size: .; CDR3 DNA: TGCGCCAGCAGCCAAGATCGTGGGTCAGCGGACGAGCAGTACTTC; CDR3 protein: CASSQDRGSADEQYF
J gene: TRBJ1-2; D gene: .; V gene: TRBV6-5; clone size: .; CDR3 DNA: TGTGCCAGCAGTTACAAGGGAGACTATGGCTACACCTTC; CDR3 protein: CASSYKGDYGYTF
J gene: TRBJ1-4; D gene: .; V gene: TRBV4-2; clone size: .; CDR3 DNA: TGTGCCAGCAGCCAATCCCCCCCTGGCGGGTCTAATGAAAAACTGTTTTTT; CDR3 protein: CASSQSPPGGSNEKLFF
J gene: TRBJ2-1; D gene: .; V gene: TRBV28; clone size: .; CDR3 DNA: TGTGCCAGCAGCCCTCCCGCGGGTCCGGGGTCCTACAATGAGCAGTTCTTC; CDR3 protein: CASSPPAGPGSYNEQFF
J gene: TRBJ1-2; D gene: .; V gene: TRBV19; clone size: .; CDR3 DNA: TGTGCCAGTAGAATGAGGAAGGGCTACACCTTC; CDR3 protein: CASRMRKGYTF
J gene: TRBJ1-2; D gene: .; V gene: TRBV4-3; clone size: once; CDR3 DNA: TGCGCCAGCAGCCAAGAGAACCGGGGGGCGGGTGGCTACACCTTC; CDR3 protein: CASSQENRGAGGYTF
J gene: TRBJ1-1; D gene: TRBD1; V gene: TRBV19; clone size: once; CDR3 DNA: TGTGCCAGTAGTAAGGGTAGAGCGGGACAGGCTAATTATATGAACACTGAAGCTTTCTTT; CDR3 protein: CASSKGRAGQANYMNTEAFF
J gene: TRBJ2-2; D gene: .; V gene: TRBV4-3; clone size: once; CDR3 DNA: TGCGCCAGCAGTGTCGCCAGGGCCGGGGAGCTGTTTTTT; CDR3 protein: CASSVARAGELFF